This T cell receptor beta chain derives from a study of cytotoxic CD8 clonotypes in ibrutinib-treated CLL. The overall study: The patients comprised roughly 10 relapsed/refractory and about 16 treatment-naive cases, approximately 18 IGHV unmutated. Mean per-sample yields comprised 255,043 productive templates and roughly 86,000 productive rearrangements.

Per the germline V gene, CDR1 is SQVTM and CDR2 is ANQGSEA. CDR3 size: 16 residues. The junction had 6 bases not matched to a gene; V was cut back by 5 bases and J by 5 bases. Data came from immunoSEQ multiplex PCR; TCRdb stores just in-frame clones and leaves some out. The repertoire has about 200,000 clones, just over 70% of them found once; the top ten carry roughly 6.4%. The J gene is TRBJ2-1, the V gene TRBV29-1, with 16 positions matching TRBD2. The sequence came from a human donor with chronic lymphocytic leukemia. The source was PBMCs, collected after 12 months of ibrutinib treatment. CDR3 region: CSVQPGLAGGDNEQFF. The DNA of the CDR3 is TGCAGCGTTCAACCGGGACTAGCGGGGGGGGACAATGAGCAGTTCTTC.